A single sample gave rise to the 21 T cell receptor beta chains below, sequenced in a study of blood T cells in healthy people across ages. With a J-beta primer mix and a sample-barcoded 5' primer, a second PCR ran 7 to 11 cycles. A single record per CDR3 protein comes from TCRdb applying MiXCR to the 5' RACE reads. The data hold about 930,000 distinct CDR3 sequences, with roughly 29% observed a single time. This same sample was also taken into another study, of T cells of mothers and their children.

The sequencing input was blood. The source of these receptors is a woman aged 40 to 50 in good health.

This clonotype turned up a few times. V usage is TRBV13 and J usage is TRBJ2-1; TRBD2 agrees at 11 bases. The CDR3 has 16 residues. V shed 7 bases, J shed 4 bases, and the junction held 9 bases outside the gene matches. In germline, CDR1 is PRHDT, CDR2 FYEKMQ (reference sequence). The CDR3 coding sequence is TGTGCCAGCAACCCTAGCGGGGGGAACCTGTACAATGAGCAGTTCTTC. It codes for CASNPSGGNLYNEQFF.

Worth noting for this clonotype: This may arise from a read error, as a much more abundant clone is one base away. The J gene is TRBJ2-1, the V gene TRBV5-1; TRBD1 or TRBD2 may be the D gene (5 bases each). The CDR3 sequence is 14 residues long. CDR1 and CDR2 from the germline V gene are SGHRS and YFSETQ. V was cut by 4 bases and J by 10 bases, with 18 bases left in between. The CDR3 loop is CASSPNFLGDEQFF. The CDR3 nucleotides read TGCGCCAGCAGCCCCAACTTTCTGGGGGACGAGCAGTTCTTC. Together with reference TRBV5-1 and TRBJ2-1, the CDR3 gives the full variable domain: KAGVTQTPRYLIKTRGQQVTLSCSPISGHRSVSWYQQTPGQGLQFLFEYFSETQRNKGNFPGRFSGRQFSNSRSEMNVSTLELGDSALYLCASSPNFLGDEQFFGPGTRLTVL.

The chain employs TRBV5-1 and TRBJ1-2; no reliable D call. In germline, CDR1 is SGHRS, CDR2 YFSETQ. V lost 6 bases and J 3 bases, leaving 6 bases between the germline ends. The CDR3 sequence is 11 residues long. CDR3 protein: CASKGDYGYTF. CDR3 nucleotide sequence: TGCGCCAGCAAAGGAGACTATGGCTACACCTTC.

The chain couples TRBV5-6 to TRBJ2-2; no clear D. Germline V CDR1 and CDR2: SGHDT, YYEEEE. The CDR3 runs to 15 residues. V dropped 1 base and J dropped 3 bases, with 10 bases sitting between them. The CDR3 sequence: CASSLSYGYTGELFF. CDR3 sequence (DNA): TGTGCCAGCAGCTTGTCTTATGGGTACACCGGGGAGCTGTTTTTT.

The sample holds a few counts of this clonotype. CDR3 coding DNA: TGTGCCAGCAGCTCCGGACGGGCCAATGAGCAGTTCTTC. It is translated as CASSSGRANEQFF. The V and J genes are TRBV7-9 and TRBJ2-1, with D uncertain. The length of the CDR3 is 13 residues. V dropped 4 bases and J dropped 6 bases, with 10 bases sitting between them. CDR1 and CDR2 (germline): SEHNR, FQNEAQ (reference sequence). Combining the CDR3 with reference TRBV7-9 and TRBJ2-1 gives the whole variable domain DTGVSQNPRHKITKRGQNVTFRCDPISEHNRLYWYRQTLGQGPEFLTYFQNEAQLEKSRLLSDRFSAERPKGSFSTLEIQRTEQGDSAMYLCASSSGRANEQFFGPGTRLTVL.

This clonotype was found a few times. The V gene is TRBV7-2, the J gene TRBJ2-7; TRBD1 is a possible D gene (5 bases). Germline CDR1 and CDR2: SGHTA and FQGNSA. Trimming cost V 5 bases and J 2 bases, with 13 bases left between them. The CDR3 is made up of 14 amino acids. CDR3 protein: CASSPTGVAYEQYF. DNA for the CDR3: TGTGCCAGCAGCCCTACAGGAGTGGCCTACGAGCAGTACTTC.

The rearrangement joins TRBV18 to TRBJ1-2, with D perhaps TRBD1 (5 bases). The V gene lost 2 bases and the J gene lost 0 bases, with 10 bases spanning the gap. In germline, CDR1 is KGHSH, CDR2 LQKENI. The CDR3 is made up of 15 amino acids. CDR3 in DNA: TGTGCCAGCTCACCAAGCAGGGCGCCTAACTATGGCTACACCTTC. Encoded protein: CASSPSRAPNYGYTF.

The genes are TRBV5-8 and TRBJ1-2; no clear D. The CDR3 runs to 13 residues. The germline CDR1 and CDR2 sequences are SGHTS and YDEGEE. Trimming stripped 4 bases from V and 4 bases from J, with 11 bases between. The chain's CDR3 is CASSPHGVYGYTF. CDR3 nucleotides: TGTGCCAGCAGCCCCCACGGGGTCTATGGCTACACCTTC. The full variable domain, its missing parts supplied by reference TRBV5-8 and TRBJ1-2, is EAGVTQSPTHLIKTRGQQATLRCSPISGHTSVYWYQQALGLGLQFLLWYDEGEERNRGNFPPRFSGRQFPNYSSELNVNALELEDSALYLCASSPHGVYGYTFGSGTRLTVV.

This clonotype was counted a few times. The chain joins TRBV28 to TRBJ1-2, with TRBD1 identical over 8 bases. Germline V gene sequence: CDR1 MDHEN, CDR2 SYDVKM. V was clipped by 8 bases and J by 7 bases; unmatched bases: 3. This CDR3 spans 11 amino acids. Written as DNA, the CDR3 is TGTGCCAGCGGACAGGGAACTGGCTACACCTTC. As protein: CASGQGTGYTF.

This clonotype was observed a handful of times. The chain couples TRBV28 to TRBJ2-3; TRBD2 is a possible D gene (5 bases). The germline V gene has CDR1 MDHEN and CDR2 SYDVKM. This CDR3 is built from 12 residues. The CDR3 nucleotides are TGTGCAGAGGGTTCTAGCACAGATACGCAGTATTTT. Amino acid sequence: CAEGSSTDTQYF.

The genes are TRBV10-3 and TRBJ2-7; 9 bases are shared with TRBD1. Per germline, CDR1 ENHRY and CDR2 SYGVKD. This CDR3 has 14 amino acids. With 3 bases clipped from V and 5 bases from J, the junction kept 5 bases outside the gene matches. CDR3 residues: CAISEGDRAHEQYF. CDR3 coding DNA: TGTGCCATCAGTGAAGGGGACAGGGCCCACGAGCAGTACTTC.

This clonotype was recorded at least ten times. The chain combines TRBV18 with TRBJ2-7; possibly TRBD1 for D (6 bases). Germline V CDR1 and CDR2: KGHSH, LQKENI. The CDR3 length is 14 residues. V lost 3 bases, J lost 2 bases, and 11 bases lay in between. CDR3 in amino acids: CASSPETGPYEQYF. CDR3 nucleotide sequence: TGTGCCAGCTCACCCGAGACAGGACCCTACGAGCAGTACTTC.

This clonotype was seen ten or more times. The V and J genes are TRBV10-3 and TRBJ2-5, with TRBD1 matching 8 bases. V was pared by 2 bases and J by 11 bases, with 22 bases of the junction left unmatched. CDR1 and CDR2 (germline): ENHRY, SYGVKD. The CDR3 is made up of 18 amino acids. The CDR3 spells CAISEPELIPGQENWQYF. CDR3 coding DNA: TGTGCCATCAGTGAGCCGGAACTTATACCGGGACAGGAGAATTGGCAGTACTTC.

This clonotype was observed a single time. A much larger clone is a single base away; this may be a read error. This chain joins TRBV7-3 and TRBJ2-5; TRBD1 agrees at 7 bases. This CDR3 is 17 amino acids long. Trimming cost V 2 bases and J 4 bases; bases outside gene matches: 13. Germline values: CDR1 SGHTA, CDR2 FQGTGA. CDR3 in DNA: TGTGCCAGCAGCTTAGCTCTGGACAGGATGAATGGAGAGACCCAGTACTTC. Translating it yields CASSLALDRMNGETQYF.

This clonotype was detected a few times. J is TRBJ1-1 and V is TRBV13, with 9 nucleotides matching TRBD1. CDR1 and CDR2 (germline): PRHDT, FYEKMQ (reference sequence). Trimming took 0 bases from V and 5 from J; bases not matched to a gene: 4. This CDR3 is 15 amino acids long. The chain's CDR3 is CASSLGTGGPTEAFF. The CDR3 DNA reads TGTGCCAGCAGCTTAGGGACAGGGGGACCAACTGAAGCTTTCTTT.

This clonotype was seen just once. Possible read error: a much larger clone is one base away. The rearrangement links TRBV28 to TRBJ1-2; tentative D call: TRBD1 (5 bases). Trimming pared 6 bases from V and 6 bases from J, leaving 23 bases between. The germline gives CDR1 MDHEN, CDR2 SYDVKM. The CDR3 length is 16 residues. This chain's CDR3 is CASSPGGGTERHGYTF. In DNA, the CDR3 is TGTGCCAGCAGCCCCGGGGGAGGGACTGAGCGCCATGGCTACACCTTC.

V gene TRBV9 combines with J gene TRBJ2-7, with D possibly being TRBD1 or TRBD2 (6 bases each). V was trimmed by 3 bases and J by 6 bases, leaving 16 bases between them. CDR3 length equals 14 residues. Germline CDR1 and CDR2: SGDLS and YYNGEE. In DNA, the CDR3 is TGTGCCAGCAGCGCGGGGGCGGGCGGGTTCGAGCAGTACTTC. This translates into CASSAGAGGFEQYF.

This clonotype has a handful of counts. The chain joins TRBV14 to TRBJ2-7, with D possibly matching TRBD2 (6 bases). Trimming shortened V by 0 bases and J by 6 bases, and 12 bases separated the two germline ends. This CDR3 is 14 amino acids long. Germline V CDR1 and CDR2: SGHDN, FVKESK. The CDR3 DNA reads as TGTGCCAGCAGCCAAGAGCTAGCGTCCATCGAGCAGTACTTC. Amino acid sequence: CASSQELASIEQYF.

This clonotype was detected many times. The chain joins TRBV9 to TRBJ1-4; D possibly corresponds to TRBD1 (5 bases). Per germline, CDR1 SGDLS and CDR2 YYNGEE. Trimming cost V 10 bases and J 4 bases, with 11 bases left between them. This CDR3 is built from 12 residues. CDR3 coding DNA: TGTGCCTCGGGACGGGGTAATGAAAAACTGTTTTTT. Its protein product is CASGRGNEKLFF.

Remarks on this clonotype: A much larger clonotype is one base distant, so this may be a read error. The gene calls are TRBV7-2 and TRBJ2-7, with TRBD1 matching over 7 bases. Germline values: CDR1 SGHTA, CDR2 FQGNSA. The CDR3 extends over 13 amino acids. V shed 5 bases, J shed 7 bases, and the junction held 8 bases outside the gene matches. In DNA form, the CDR3 reads TGTGCCAGCAGCCGGGACAGACACAATGAGCAGTACTTC. It encodes CASSRDRHNEQYF.

This clonotype showed up many times. The V and J genes are TRBV5-1 and TRBJ2-1; 12 positions match TRBD2. The CDR3 loop spans 15 amino acids. The V gene end was trimmed by 4 bases and the J gene end by 5 bases; junction bases not matched to a gene: 4. In germline, CDR1 is SGHRS, CDR2 YFSETQ. In nucleotides, the CDR3 is TGCGCCAGCAGCCTAGCGGGGGGGGTCGACAATGAGCAGTTCTTC. Its translation is CASSLAGGVDNEQFF.